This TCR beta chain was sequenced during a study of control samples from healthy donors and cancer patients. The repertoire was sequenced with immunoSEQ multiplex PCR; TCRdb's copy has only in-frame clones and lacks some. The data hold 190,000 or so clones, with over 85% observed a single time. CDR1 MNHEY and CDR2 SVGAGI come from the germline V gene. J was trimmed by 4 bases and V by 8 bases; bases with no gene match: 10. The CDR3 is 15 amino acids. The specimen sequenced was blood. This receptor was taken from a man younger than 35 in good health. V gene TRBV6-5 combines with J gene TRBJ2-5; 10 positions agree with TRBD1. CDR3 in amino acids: CASSEGQGSLETQYF. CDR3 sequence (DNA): TGTGCCAGCTCGGAGGGACAGGGGTCTCTAGAGACCCAGTACTTC.